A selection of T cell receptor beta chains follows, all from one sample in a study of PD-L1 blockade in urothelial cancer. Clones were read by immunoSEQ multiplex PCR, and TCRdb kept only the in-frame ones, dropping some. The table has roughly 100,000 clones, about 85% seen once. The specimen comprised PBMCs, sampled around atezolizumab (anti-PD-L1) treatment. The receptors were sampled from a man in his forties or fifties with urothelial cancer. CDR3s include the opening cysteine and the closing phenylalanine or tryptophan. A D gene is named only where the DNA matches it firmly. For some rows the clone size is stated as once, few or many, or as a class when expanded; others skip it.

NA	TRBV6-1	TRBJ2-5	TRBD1	TGTGCCAGCAGAGGGATCAACAGGGGGCGGGAGACCCAGTACTTC	CASRGINRGRETQYF
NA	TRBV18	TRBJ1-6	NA	TGTGCCAGCTCACCCGGGACTGAATCACCCCTCCACTTT	CASSPGTESPLHF
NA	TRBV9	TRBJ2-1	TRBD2	TGTGCCAGCAGCGCAGGGACTAGCGGGAGTACAAGGGGTGAGCAGTTCTTC	CASSAGTSGSTRGEQFF
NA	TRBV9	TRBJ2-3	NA	TGTGCCAGCAGCGTAGTTAGCGGACCTGGAACAGATACGCAGTATTTT	CASSVVSGPGTDTQYF
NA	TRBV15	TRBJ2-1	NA	TGTGCCACCAGCCGACCTTTCACAGGATACAATGAGCAGTTCTTC	CATSRPFTGYNEQFF
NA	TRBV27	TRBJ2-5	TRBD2	TGTGCCAGCAGTTTAGGAGGGACTAGCGGTATAGGCTTAGAGACCCAGTACTTC	CASSLGGTSGIGLETQYF
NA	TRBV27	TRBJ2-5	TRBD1	TGTGCCAGCAGTTTCCCGACAGGGACGAAAGAGACCCAGTACTTC	CASSFPTGTKETQYF
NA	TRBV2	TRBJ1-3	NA	TGTGCCAGCATAGGGGCACCGACCGAAAACACCATATATTTT	CASIGAPTENTIYF
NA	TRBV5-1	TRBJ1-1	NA	TGCGCCAGCAGCTTGGGACAGAGGAACACTGAAGCTTTCTTT	CASSLGQRNTEAFF
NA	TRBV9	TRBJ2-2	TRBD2	TGTGCCAGCAGCGAGACTAGCGGGAGGATTGGCGGGGAGCTGTTTTTT	CASSETSGRIGGELFF
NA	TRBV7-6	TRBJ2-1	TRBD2	TGTGCCAGCAGCTCAGCGGGAGGGCCTTTCAATGAGCAGTTCTTC	CASSSAGGPFNEQFF
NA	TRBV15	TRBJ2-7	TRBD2	TGTGCCACCAGCAGAGATGGCGGGAGCTCCTACGAGCAGTACTTC	CATSRDGGSSYEQYF
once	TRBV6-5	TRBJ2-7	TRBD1	TGTGCCAGCAAGACGGACAGGGGGCTCAACGAGCAGTACTTC	CASKTDRGLNEQYF
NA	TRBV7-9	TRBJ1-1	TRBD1	TGTGCCAGCAGCTTAACGGACAGGGATGGCGCTGAAGCTTTCTTT	CASSLTDRDGAEAFF
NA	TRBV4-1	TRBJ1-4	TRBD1	TGCGCCAGCAGCTCATGGACAGGGGGCAGAGAAAAACTGTTTTTT	CASSSWTGGREKLFF
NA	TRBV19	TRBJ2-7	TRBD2	TGTGCCAGTAGTGGACTAGCGGGAGGACGGGAGCAGTACTTC	CASSGLAGGREQYF
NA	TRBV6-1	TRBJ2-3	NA	TGTGCCAGCAGTGAAGGACTGGCGGGTTTGCAGTATTTT	CASSEGLAGLQYF
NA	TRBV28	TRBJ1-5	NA	TGTGCCAGCAGTTTTACGCCAGGGGATCAGCCCCAGCATTTT	CASSFTPGDQPQHF
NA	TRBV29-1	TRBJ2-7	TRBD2	TGCAGCTTCTCAAGGTCCACTAGCGGAACGTACGAGCAGTACTTC	CSFSRSTSGTYEQYF
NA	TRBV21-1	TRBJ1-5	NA	TGTGCCAGCAGCCCCAATGGAGGGCGGGAACTATACAATCAGCCCCAGCATTTT	CASSPNGGRELYNQPQHF
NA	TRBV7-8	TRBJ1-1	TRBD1	TGTGCCAGCAGCGCGGGACAGGAAGCTTTCTTT	CASSAGQEAFF
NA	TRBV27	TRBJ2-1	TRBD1	TGTGCCAGCAGTCCGAGGACAGGGTGGAGTGAGCAGTTCTTC	CASSPRTGWSEQFF
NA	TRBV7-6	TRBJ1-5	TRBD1	TGTGCCAGCAGCTCGCTGGACAGGGGCTTCAATCAGCCCCAGCATTTT	CASSSLDRGFNQPQHF
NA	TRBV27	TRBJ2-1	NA	TGTGCCAGCAGTCCAAATTACAATGAGCAGTTCTTC	CASSPNYNEQFF
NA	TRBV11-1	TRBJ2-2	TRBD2	TGTGCCAGCAGCTTACAACTAGCGGGAGGGTCCGGGGAGCTGTTTTTT	CASSLQLAGGSGELFF
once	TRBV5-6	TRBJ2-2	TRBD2	TGTGCCAGCAGCTTGGGAACGGGACTAGCGACCACCGGGGAGCTGTTTTTT	CASSLGTGLATTGELFF
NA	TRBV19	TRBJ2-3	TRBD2	TGTGCCAGTAGGAGGACTAGCTCAGATACGCAGTATTTT	CASRRTSSDTQYF
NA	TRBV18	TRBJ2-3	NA	TGTGCCAGCTCACCTCCGGTCGGGACAGATACGCAGTATTTT	CASSPPVGTDTQYF
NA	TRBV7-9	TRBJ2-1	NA	TGTGCCAGCAGCTTAGCAGGAGGCAATGAGCAGTTCTTC	CASSLAGGNEQFF
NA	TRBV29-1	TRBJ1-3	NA	TGCAGCGTTGTCACAGCCGGAAACACCATATATTTT	CSVVTAGNTIYF
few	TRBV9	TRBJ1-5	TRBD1	TGTGCCAGCAGCCCGACAGGGGCCAAAAATCAGCCCCAGCATTTT	CASSPTGAKNQPQHF
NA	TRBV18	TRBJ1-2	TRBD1	TGTGCCAGCTCACCGGGACAGGGGTTAGATGGCTACACCTTC	CASSPGQGLDGYTF
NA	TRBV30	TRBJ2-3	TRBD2	TGTGCCTGGAGTGGGGGACTAGCGGGAGCAGATACGCAGTATTTT	CAWSGGLAGADTQYF
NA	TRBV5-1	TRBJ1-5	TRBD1	TGCGCCAGCAGCCTAGGGACAGAAAATCAGCCCCAGCATTTT	CASSLGTENQPQHF
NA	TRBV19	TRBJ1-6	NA	TGTGCCAGTAGTGGACCGGGGAATTCACCCCTCCACTTT	CASSGPGNSPLHF
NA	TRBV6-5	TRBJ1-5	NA	TGTGCCAGCAGTACACAACAGAATCAGCCCCAGCATTTT	CASSTQQNQPQHF
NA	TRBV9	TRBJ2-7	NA	TGTGCCAGCAGCGCCCCGGACAGAAACTACGAGCAGTACTTC	CASSAPDRNYEQYF
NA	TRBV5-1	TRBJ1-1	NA	TGCGCCAGCAGCTCGTCCGGCAGGGCCACTGAAGCTTTCTTT	CASSSSGRATEAFF
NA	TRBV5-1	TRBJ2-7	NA	TGCGCCAGCAGCTTGGTTGCAGGCTCCTACGAGCAGTACTTC	CASSLVAGSYEQYF
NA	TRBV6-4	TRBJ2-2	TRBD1	TGTGCCAGCAGTGCCACACCGGACAGGGGGTCCGGGGAGCTGTTTTTT	CASSATPDRGSGELFF
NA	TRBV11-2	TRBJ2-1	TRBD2	TGTGCCAGCAGCCGGAGCGGGATGGTTTACAATGAGCAGTTCTTC	CASSRSGMVYNEQFF
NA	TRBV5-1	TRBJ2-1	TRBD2	TGCGCCAGCGCCCCTCGGCGGGACTACGTCAATGAGCAGTTCTTC	CASAPRRDYVNEQFF
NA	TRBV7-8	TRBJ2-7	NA	TGTGCCAGCAGCGATAGGCTGAGACTCTCCTACGAGCAGTACTTC	CASSDRLRLSYEQYF
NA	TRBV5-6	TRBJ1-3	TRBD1	TGTGCCAGCAGCCGAGGGACAGGGGGCGTCTTTGGAAACACCATATATTTT	CASSRGTGGVFGNTIYF
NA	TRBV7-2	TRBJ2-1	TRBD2	TGTGCCAGCAGCTCCGCGGTAGCGGGAGTCCACAATGAGCAGTTCTTC	CASSSAVAGVHNEQFF
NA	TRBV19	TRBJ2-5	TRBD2	TGTGCCAGTAGTATGGTAGCGGGAGAGACCCAGTACTTC	CASSMVAGETQYF
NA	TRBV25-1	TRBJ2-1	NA	TGTGCCAGCAGTGAAGCGGGGTTCCCTTACAATGAGCAGTTCTTC	CASSEAGFPYNEQFF
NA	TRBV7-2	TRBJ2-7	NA	TGTGCCAGCAGCTTAGCTACGACAGCCGAAGTCTCCTACGAGCAGTACTTC	CASSLATTAEVSYEQYF
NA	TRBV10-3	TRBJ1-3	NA	TGTGCCATCCTAGCCACGATCGGAAACACCATATATTTT	CAILATIGNTIYF
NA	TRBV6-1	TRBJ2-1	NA	TGTGCCAGCAGGAGGGCCAATAATGAGCAGTTCTTC	CASRRANNEQFF
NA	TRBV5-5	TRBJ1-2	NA	TGTGCCAGCAGCTTGTCAGGAAAACCCTATGGCTACACCTTC	CASSLSGKPYGYTF
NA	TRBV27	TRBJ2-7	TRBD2	TGTGCCAGCAGCCTTCTAGCGGGAGGCTCCTACGAGCAGTACTTC	CASSLLAGGSYEQYF